The 17 T cell receptor beta chains below all came from one sample that was sequenced in a study of blood T cell repertoires in COVID-19. The data were produced by immunoSEQ multiplex PCR, yet TCRdb's version contains in-frame clones alone and is incomplete. This table has about 210,000 clones, about 84% appearing once. Sequenced sample: PBMCs or T cells enriched from blood (not recorded which). The receptors shown here come from a man aged 25-40 years with acute COVID-19.

Worth noting for this clone: This may be a read error: a much more frequent sequence differs by one nucleotide. The rearrangement uses TRBV2 and TRBJ1-3, with a weak D call TRBD1 (5 bases). Germline V gene sequence: CDR1 SNHLY, CDR2 FYNNEI. This CDR3 comprises 12 residues. V lost 6 bases to trimming and J lost 2 bases, with 5 bases between them. The CDR3 reads CASRGPGNTIYF. The CDR3 DNA reads as TGTGCCAGCAGGGGGCCTGGAAACACCATATATTTT.

The V call is TRBV12-5, the J call TRBJ1-1, with D perhaps matching TRBD1 (6 bases). V was shortened by 1 base and J by 0 bases, with 9 bases between the two germline ends. The CDR3 is 15 amino acids. The V gene's germline CDR1 is LGHNT and CDR2 FRNRAP. Written as DNA, the CDR3 is TGTGCTAGTGGTTTGGCGACAGGCGTGAACACTGAAGCTTTCTTT. Its translation is CASGLATGVNTEAFF.

This clone showed up just once. The chain has TRBV5-1 and TRBJ2-3; 10 nucleotides align to TRBD2. Germline trimming cut 2 bases from V and 3 bases from J; bases unmatched to any gene: 3. Germline V lookup: CDR1 SGHRS, CDR2 YFSETQ. CDR3 length equals 15 residues. The CDR3 protein is CASSFGTSETDTQYF. Here the CDR3 DNA reads TGCGCCAGCAGCTTCGGGACTAGCGAAACAGATACGCAGTATTTT.

About this clone itself: The same CDR3 arises from other DNA sequences in this sample as well. V is TRBV5-1 and J is TRBJ1-2; 10 bases align to TRBD1. With V trimmed by 3 bases and J by 6 bases, 5 bases remained unmatched. The CDR3 length is 14 residues. Germline V gene lookup returns CDR1 SGHRS and CDR2 YFSETQ. CDR3 sequence (DNA): TGCGCCAGCAGCTCGGGGACAGGGGTGGATGGCTACACCTTC. It translates to CASSSGTGVDGYTF.

In the case of this clone: A read error may explain this, as a much larger clone is one base away. Other DNA sequences in this sample translate to the same CDR3. The CDR3 DNA sequence: TGCGCCAGCAGCCTAAGCACAGATACGCAGTATTTT. This sequence encodes CASSLSTDTQYF. The chain is built from TRBV5-1 and TRBJ2-3; D is undetermined. In germline, CDR1 is SGHRS, CDR2 YFSETQ. The CDR3 loop spans 12 amino acids. V gave up 4 bases and J gave up 0 bases, with 3 bases separating them.

The chain carries TRBV24-1 and TRBJ1-5; no firm D call. This CDR3 has 14 residues. Trimming left V 2 bases short and J 4 bases short, with 8 bases between. Germline CDR1 is KGHDR and CDR2 is SFDVKD. As DNA, the CDR3 is TGTGCCACCAGTGATTACACCTCGAATCAGCCCCAGCATTTT. Translating gives CATSDYTSNQPQHF.

The chain has TRBV11-3 and TRBJ1-6; 9 bases fit TRBD1. There are 17 residues in the CDR3. V lost 5 bases, J lost 10 bases, and 15 bases stayed unmatched. In germline, CDR1 is SGHNT, CDR2 YENEEA. This chain's CDR3 is CASSPYTPGTGNSPLHF. The CDR3 bases are TGTGCCAGCAGCCCATATACTCCCGGGACAGGGAACTCACCCCTCCACTTT.

This chain uses TRBV7-2 with TRBJ2-3; D gene unclear. Germline CDR1 is SGHTA and CDR2 is FQGNSA. V was pared by 7 bases and J by 11 bases, with 19 bases between. This CDR3 has 13 residues. CDR3 bases: TGTGCCAGCAACCCCATGTCGGGTATGGGGCAGTATTTT. Translated, it gives CASNPMSGMGQYF.

V is TRBV4-1 and J is TRBJ1-1; perhaps TRBD1 as D (5 bases). This CDR3 is built from 17 residues. V gave up 0 bases and J gave up 3 bases, with 17 bases separating them. Germline CDR1 and CDR2: MGHRA and YSYEKL. CDR3 nucleotide sequence: TGCGCCAGCAGCCAAGAATGGACACAAACAGGTTACACTGAAGCTTTCTTT. Translating gives CASSQEWTQTGYTEAFF.

The rearrangement joins TRBV7-9 to TRBJ1-3; D is ambiguous. Germline V gives CDR1 SEHNR, CDR2 FQNEAQ (reference sequence). Deletions cut 8 bases from V and 2 bases from J, with 16 bases between. The CDR3 runs 15 residues. CDR3 in amino acids: CASCRDGGAGNTIYF. The CDR3 DNA sequence: TGTGCCAGCTGCCGCGATGGTGGTGCTGGAAACACCATATATTTT.

V usage is TRBV18 and J usage is TRBJ2-7; weak D call: TRBD2 (6 bases). CDR1 is KGHSH, CDR2 LQKENI, per germline. There are 14 residues in the CDR3. With 6 bases removed from V and 7 bases from J, the gap between germline ends came to 19 bases. CDR3 sequence: CASSISGGNGEQYF. As DNA, the CDR3 is TGTGCCAGCTCGATATCTGGAGGGAACGGGGAGCAGTACTTC.

The chain is built from TRBV6-1 and TRBJ1-5; 7 bases are a match to TRBD1. The CDR3 is made up of 14 amino acids. V trimming: 3 bases; J trimming: 4 bases; junction bases outside the gene matches: 3. Looked up from germline, CDR1 is MNHNS and CDR2 is SASEGT. The CDR3 DNA is TGTGCCAGCAGTGATGGCAGGGGGAATCAGCCCCAGCATTTT. Its translation is CASSDGRGNQPQHF.

This clone occurred many times. The chain links TRBV6-6 to TRBJ2-7; D remains ambiguous. Trimming removed 0 bases at V and 5 bases at J, with 17 bases between. The V gene's germline CDR1 is MNHNY and CDR2 SVGAGI (reference sequence). The CDR3 is made up of 16 amino acids. The CDR3 DNA follows: TGTGCCAGCAGTTACTCGCCGACTTCTCCCTCTCACGAGCAGTACTTC. Amino acids: CASSYSPTSPSHEQYF.

The chain links TRBV6-5 to TRBJ1-1; unclear D gene. The V end was cut by 6 bases, the J end by 4 bases, with 18 bases between. Germline lookup yields CDR1 MNHEY and CDR2 SVGAGI. The CDR3 covers 15 residues. This CDR3 reads CASSTGLPRSTEAFF. DNA for the CDR3: TGTGCCAGCAGCACTGGTCTTCCTAGGAGCACTGAAGCTTTCTTT.

The chain has TRBV7-3 and TRBJ2-5, with TRBD2 matching over 8 bases. Unmatched junction bases numbered 13, after V lost 5 bases and J lost 5 bases. This CDR3 has 16 amino acids. Germline assignment: CDR1 SGHTA and CDR2 FQGTGA. The CDR3 reads CASSTPLRGAGETQYF. For the CDR3, the DNA is TGTGCCAGCAGCACCCCTCTGCGGGGGGCGGGGGAGACCCAGTACTTC. Supplemented by reference TRBV7-3 and TRBJ2-5, the full variable domain reads GAGVSQTPSNKVTEKGKYVELRCDPISGHTALYWYRQSLGQGPEFLIYFQGTGAADDSGLPNDRFFAVRPEGSVSTLKIQRTERGDSAVYLCASSTPLRGAGETQYFGPGTRLLVL.

V is TRBV3-1 (or the pseudogene TRBV3-2) and J is TRBJ2-2; D uncertain. V was clipped by 4 bases and J by 5 bases, with 8 bases between them. Per the germline V gene, CDR1 is LGHDT and CDR2 is YNNKEL (reference sequence). The CDR3 consists of 13 residues. The CDR3 DNA follows: TGTGCCAGCAGCCCATCACGGACCGGGGAGCTGTTTTTT. Residues: CASSPSRTGELFF.

The chain employs TRBV11-1 and TRBJ1-6; TRBD1 might be the D (5 bases). The ends were cut back, 0 bases at V and 7 bases at J, with 7 bases in the middle. CDR3 length: 14 residues. Per germline, CDR1 SGHAT and CDR2 FQDESV (reference sequence). The CDR3 region has the DNA TGTGCCAGCAGCTTAGCACGGGGGAATTCACCCCTCCACTTT. Its translation is CASSLARGNSPLHF. Filled out from reference TRBV11-1 and TRBJ1-6, the complete variable domain reads EAEVAQSPRYKITEKSQAVAFWCDPISGHATLYWYRQILGQGPELLVQFQDESVVDDSQLPKDRFSAERLKGVDSTLKIQPAELGDSAMYLCASSLARGNSPLHFGNGTRLTVT.